The entry that follows covers one TCR beta chain sequence. What it binds is not known. The data were taken from a study of PD-1 blockade in classical Hodgkin lymphoma. The study's findings and limits: Nivolumab initiated under 1 year post-ASCT led to patient exclusion. In newly diagnosed patients, baseline TCR diversity was reportedly below that of healthy donors. Underlying causes for the observed repertoire differences were not defined, possibly disease activity or prior therapy.

Every patient experienced relapse after autologous stem cell transplantation, and brentuximab vedotin exposure varied. This CDR3 has 15 amino acids. V lost 3 bases, J lost 3 bases, and 7 bases stayed unmatched. Germline V gene lookup returns CDR1 SGDLS and CDR2 YYNGEE. Clones were sequenced by immunoSEQ multiplex PCR, and TCRdb holds only the in-frame ones, with some missing. The data contain 37,000 or so clones, around 88% of them singletons. The chain is built from TRBV9 and TRBJ2-7; 9 nucleotides match TRBD2. This receptor was taken from a human donor with classical Hodgkin lymphoma. The sample in question was peripheral blood mononuclear cells (PBMCs), obtained before the second cycle of nivolumab. CDR3 nucleotide sequence: TGTGCCAGCAGCGCCTTAAGCGGGAGGTGCTACGAGCAGTACTTC. Translated, it gives CASSALSGRCYEQYF.